The 18 T cell receptor beta chains reported below all come from one sample, sequenced in a study of blood T cells in healthy people across ages. Sample-barcoded 5' priming and a J-beta primer mix drove a second PCR of roughly 7 to 11 cycles. In TCRdb, the 5' RACE reads were re-called with MiXCR into one record per CDR3 protein. The sample has 450,000 to 700,000 distinct CDR3 sequences, 25% to 30% seen once. The sequencing input was blood. The receptors were sampled from a woman aged 70-85 years in good health.

This clonotype was recorded once. Germline is not matched at one junction end, which may reflect a read error. CDR3 nucleotide sequence: TGCGCCAGCAGCCAGGTTCGGGGCTCCATGAACACTGGAGCTTTCTTT. Translated: CASSQVRGSMNTGAFF. The chain combines TRBV4-3 with TRBJ1-1, with D perhaps TRBD1 (5 bases). This CDR3 spans 16 amino acids. The germline V gene encodes CDR1 LGHNA and CDR2 YSLEER.

The V call is TRBV5-6, the J call TRBJ1-1, with 10 nucleotides matching TRBD1. This CDR3 is built from 14 residues. The germline V gene has CDR1 SGHDT and CDR2 YYEEEE. Losses at the gene ends were 4 bases for V and 9 bases for J; bases not matched to a gene: 9. CDR3 bases: TGTGCCAGCAGCGAACCCGGGACAGGGGCCAAAGCTTTCTTT. It encodes CASSEPGTGAKAFF.

This clonotype came up a few times. The J gene is TRBJ2-5, the V gene TRBV7-9, with 11 bases aligning to TRBD1. Germline CDR1 SEHNR, CDR2 FQNEAQ (reference sequence). There are 14 residues in the CDR3. V lost 2 bases to trimming and J lost 11 bases; unmatched junction nucleotides: 7. CDR3 sequence (DNA): TGTGCCAGCAGCTTATCGGGACAGGGGGGAGAGCAGTACTTC. It yields the protein CASSLSGQGGEQYF. The variable domain in full, with the rest retrieved from reference TRBV7-9 and TRBJ2-5, is DTGVSQNPRHKITKRGQNVTFRCDPISEHNRLYWYRQTLGQGPEFLTYFQNEAQLEKSRLLSDRFSAERPKGSFSTLEIQRTEQGDSAMYLCASSLSGQGGEQYFGPGTRLLVL.

This chain links TRBV5-1 with TRBJ2-5, with D perhaps matching TRBD1 (6 bases). This CDR3 spans 16 amino acids. The germline CDR1 and CDR2 sequences are SGHRS and YFSETQ. V lost 7 bases to trimming and J lost 2 bases, with 21 bases between them. The CDR3 reads CASRQTGDGNQETQYF. The CDR3 bases are TGCGCCAGCCGTCAGACAGGCGATGGAAATCAAGAGACCCAGTACTTC. The full variable domain, its missing parts supplied by reference TRBV5-1 and TRBJ2-5, is KAGVTQTPRYLIKTRGQQVTLSCSPISGHRSVSWYQQTPGQGLQFLFEYFSETQRNKGNFPGRFSGRQFSNSRSEMNVSTLELGDSALYLCASRQTGDGNQETQYFGPGTRLLVL.

The chain is built from TRBV21-1 and TRBJ1-2; the table's D call, TRBD1, has no DNA check behind it. TRBV21-1 counts as a pseudogene. The CDR3 runs 15 residues. The CDR3 protein is CASSKVNRGGYGYTF. Written as DNA, the CDR3 is TGTGCCAGCAGCAAAGTAAACAGGGGGGGTTATGGCTACACCTTC.

CDR3 protein: CASSQEGYEQYF. CDR3 bases: TGCGCCAGCAGCCAAGAAGGCTACGAGCAGTACTTC. The chain joins TRBV4-1 to TRBJ2-7, with D hard to call. The CDR3 has 12 residues. Deletions cut 0 bases from V and 3 bases from J, with 3 bases between. Looked up from germline, CDR1 is MGHRA and CDR2 is YSYEKL.

This chain connects TRBV6-2 or TRBV6-3 to TRBJ2-5; possible D gene TRBD1, 5 bases. V lost 8 bases to trimming and J lost 12 bases, with 28 bases between them. Germline V gene lookup returns CDR1 MNHEY and CDR2 SVGEGT. CDR3 size: 15 residues. The CDR3 is CASLERRGPQEAKYF. The CDR3 DNA is TGTGCCAGCTTGGAGAGAAGGGGTCCCCAAGAGGCCAAGTACTTC.

The chain joins TRBV4-3 to TRBJ2-5, with 9 bases fitting TRBD2. TRBJ2-1 matches the DNA end more closely, so the J call is doubtful. Germline CDR1 LGHNA, CDR2 YSLEER. The CDR3 loop spans 16 amino acids. Here the CDR3 reads CASSQEAGGHGNEQFF. CDR3 bases: TGCGCCAGCAGCCAAGAGGCGGGGGGGCATGGGAATGAGCAGTTCTTC.

Points on this clonotype: One end of the junction does not line up with germline, which may come from a read error. This rearrangement joins TRBV29-1 to TRBJ2-6; perhaps TRBD1 as D (5 bases). This CDR3 has 14 residues. Germline CDR1 and CDR2: SQVTM and ANQGSEA. CDR3 region: CSVESGSGANVPTF. The CDR3 DNA sequence: TGCAGCGTTGAATCAGGGTCTGGGGCCAACGTCCCGACTTTC.

A few counts support this clonotype. The V gene is TRBV4-3, the J gene TRBJ1-6; unclear D gene. Germline lookup yields CDR1 LGHNA and CDR2 YSLEER. The CDR3 runs 15 residues. V was clipped by 1 base and J by 10 bases, with 14 bases between them. CDR3 coding DNA: TGCGCCAGCAGCCAAGTTAGTGGGGTTTACTCACCCCTCCACTTT. It specifies CASSQVSGVYSPLHF.

This clonotype was picked up a small number of times. The chain carries TRBV20-1 and TRBJ2-7, with TRBD1 matching over 9 bases. With 6 bases clipped from V and 3 bases from J, the junction kept 6 bases outside the gene matches. This CDR3 region has 13 residues. Germline CDR1 reads DFQATT; CDR2 reads SNEGSKA (reference sequence). The CDR3 protein is CSAAGQGIYEQYF. The CDR3 region has the DNA TGCAGTGCGGCGGGACAGGGAATCTACGAGCAGTACTTC.

This chain joins TRBV7-9 and TRBJ1-5; D is undetermined. This CDR3 spans 12 amino acids. From germline, CDR1 is SEHNR and CDR2 FQNEAQ (reference sequence). Trimming removed 8 bases at V and 4 bases at J, with 9 bases between. The CDR3 is CASRPPNQPQHF. CDR3 DNA: TGTGCCAGCCGACCCCCAAATCAGCCCCAGCATTTT.

This chain uses TRBV29-1 with TRBJ2-5, with 7 nucleotides matching TRBD1. The CDR3 is 14 amino acids. Germline V gives CDR1 SQVTM, CDR2 ANQGSEA. J lost 1 base, V lost 6 bases, and 8 bases had no gene match. CDR3 bases: TGCAGCGTCCAAGACAGGGATTCCCAAGAGACCCAGTACTTC. Its translation is CSVQDRDSQETQYF.

The chain uses TRBV7-9 and TRBJ1-2; D uncertain. CDR1 and CDR2 from the germline V gene are SEHNR and FQNEAQ (reference sequence). The V and J ends lost 0 bases and 4 bases respectively, with 6 bases between them. This CDR3 region has 13 residues. The CDR3 DNA is TGTGCCAGCAGCTTAGCAGAGACCTATGGCTACACCTTC. Translated, it gives CASSLAETYGYTF. Variable domain in full (rest from reference TRBV7-9 and TRBJ1-2): DTGVSQNPRHKITKRGQNVTFRCDPISEHNRLYWYRQTLGQGPEFLTYFQNEAQLEKSRLLSDRFSAERPKGSFSTLEIQRTEQGDSAMYLCASSLAETYGYTFGSGTRLTVV.

This CDR3 reads CASSAGGRTEAFF. The CDR3 coding sequence is TGTGCCAGCAGCGCGGGGGGAAGGACTGAAGCTTTCTTT. The chain recombines TRBV7-6 with TRBJ1-1, with D perhaps matching TRBD1 (5 bases). CDR3 length: 13 residues. CDR1 is SGHVS and CDR2 is FNYEAQ in the germline V gene. V was shortened by 5 bases and J by 5 bases, with 12 bases between the two germline ends.

J is TRBJ2-5 and V is TRBV4-2; possibly TRBD2 for D (5 bases). The J call is uncertain, as TRBJ2-1 better fits the DNA end. The CDR3 loop spans 14 amino acids. Germline CDR1 LGHNA, CDR2 YNFKEQ. CDR3 bases: TGTGCCAGCAGCTTCCGGGGAATCAACAATGAGCAGTTCTTC. This sequence encodes CASSFRGINNEQFF.

This clonotype was recorded at least ten times. This sequence joins TRBV7-2 and TRBJ2-5; D ambiguous. Trimming stripped 5 bases from V and 5 bases from J, with 12 bases between. Germline-derived CDR1 and CDR2 are SGHTA and FQGNSA. The CDR3 covers 13 residues. The CDR3 nucleotides are TGTGCCAGCAGCCCCGGAGTACGGGAGACCCAGTACTTC. Translating gives CASSPGVRETQYF.

The genes are TRBV10-3 and TRBJ2-1; maybe TRBD2 (6 bases). V dropped 6 bases and J dropped 8 bases, with 8 bases sitting between them. In germline, CDR1 is ENHRY, CDR2 SYGVKD. The CDR3 sequence is 11 residues long. The CDR3 here is CAIRASDEQFF. The CDR3 bases are TGTGCCATCAGGGCTAGCGATGAGCAGTTCTTC.